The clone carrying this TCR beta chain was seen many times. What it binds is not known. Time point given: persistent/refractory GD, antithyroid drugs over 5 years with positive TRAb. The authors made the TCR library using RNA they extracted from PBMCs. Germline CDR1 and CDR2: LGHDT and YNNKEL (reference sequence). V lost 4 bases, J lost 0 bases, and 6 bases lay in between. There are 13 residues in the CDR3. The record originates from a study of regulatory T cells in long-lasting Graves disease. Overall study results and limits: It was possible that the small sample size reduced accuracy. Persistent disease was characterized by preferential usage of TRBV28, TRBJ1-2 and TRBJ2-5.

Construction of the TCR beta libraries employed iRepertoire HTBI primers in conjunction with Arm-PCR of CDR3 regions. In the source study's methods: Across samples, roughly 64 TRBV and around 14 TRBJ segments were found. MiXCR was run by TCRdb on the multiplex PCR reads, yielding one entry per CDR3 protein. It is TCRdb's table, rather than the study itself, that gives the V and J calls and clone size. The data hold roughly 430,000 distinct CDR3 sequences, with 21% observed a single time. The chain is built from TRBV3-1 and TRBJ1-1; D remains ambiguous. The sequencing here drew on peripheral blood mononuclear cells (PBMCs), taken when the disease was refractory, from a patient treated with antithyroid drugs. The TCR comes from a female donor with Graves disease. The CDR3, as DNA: TGTGCCAGCAGCCCTCGTATGAACACTGAAGCTTTCTTT. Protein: CASSPRMNTEAFF.